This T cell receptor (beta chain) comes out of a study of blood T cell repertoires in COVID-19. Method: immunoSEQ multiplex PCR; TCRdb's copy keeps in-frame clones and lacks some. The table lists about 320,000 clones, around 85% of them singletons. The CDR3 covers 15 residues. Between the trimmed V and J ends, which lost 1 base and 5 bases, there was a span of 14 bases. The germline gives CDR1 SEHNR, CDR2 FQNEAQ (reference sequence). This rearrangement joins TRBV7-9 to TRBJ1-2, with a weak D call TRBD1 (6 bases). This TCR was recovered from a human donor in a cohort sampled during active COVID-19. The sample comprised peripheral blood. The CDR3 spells CASSLVSGTLYGYTF. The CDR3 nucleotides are TGTGCCAGCAGCTTAGTGTCCGGGACATTGTATGGCTACACCTTC.